This TCR beta chain was sequenced in a study of OX40 agonist ivuxolimab in advanced cancers. Sequencing was performed with immunoSEQ multiplex PCR; in TCRdb, only in-frame clones are kept and a portion is missing. The repertoire consists of more than 50,000 clones, with approximately 94% occurring once and the leading ten covering approximately 19%. The source material was CD4+ or CD8+ T cells sorted from blood, sampled in a trial of the OX40 agonist ivuxolimab. The origin of this receptor is an adult with an advanced solid tumor such as melanoma, head and neck, liver or kidney cancer.

The CDR3 DNA is TGCGCCAGCAGCCAAGCGGGACAGGGAGGCACCCAGTACTTC. It translates to CASSQAGQGGTQYF. This chain joins TRBV4-1 and TRBJ2-5; 9 bases match TRBD1. The CDR3 spans 14 residues. Losses at the gene ends were 1 base for V and 8 bases for J; bases not matched to a gene: 5. The germline CDR1 and CDR2 sequences are MGHRA and YSYEKL.